A selection of T cell receptor beta chains follows, all from one sample in a study of shared clonotypes between healthy human individuals. Measured with immunoSEQ multiplex PCR; TCRdb has only the in-frame clones, and not every one. Of 2 million to 2.5 million clones in the sample, 85% to 95% were seen once. The material sequenced was naive CD4+ T cells sorted from blood. The receptors shown here come from a man between 18 and 29 years old in good health. The CDR3 runs from the conserved cysteine through the conserved F or W.

v_call	cdr3_length	j_call	cdr3_aa
TRBV5-1	18	TRBJ2-7	CASSLVRLTSGRNYEQYF
TRBV5-1	15	TRBJ1-3	CASSLAADFFNTIYF
TRBV14	14	TRBJ2-7	CASSRPWAAYEQYF
TRBV10-1	16	TRBJ2-3	CASSPGLAGDTDTQYF
TRBV5-4	15	TRBJ1-6	CASSLWDRDHSPLHF
TRBV2	18	TRBJ1-5	CASSRDRVFGSGNQPQHF
TRBV5-1	16	TRBJ2-3	CASSFGLAGGTDTQYF
TRBV18	15	TRBJ1-3	CASSSEPGTGYTIYF
TRBV9	16	TRBJ2-5	CASSSRLAGGSETQYF
TRBV7-2	17	TRBJ2-5	CASKLPRGQRRKETQYF
TRBV6-1	14	TRBJ1-2	CASRGDSGLRSYTF
TRBV5-1	15	TRBJ2-7	CASSLGSRIFYEQYF
TRBV6-6	13	TRBJ2-1	CASRRDANNEQFF
TRBV6-1	15	TRBJ2-2	CAIKKRGFWTGELFF
TRBV15	14	TRBJ2-1	CATSRTSGNGEQFF
TRBV2	14	TRBJ1-5	CASTGGGGGQPQHF
TRBV9	15	TRBJ1-5	CASSVGVQDNQPQHF
TRBV18	12	TRBJ2-2	CASSPKAGELFF
TRBV9	15	TRBJ2-7	CASSVALGSSYEQYF
TRBV7-3	15	TRBJ2-1	CASSLRGADYNEQFF
TRBV7-8	13	TRBJ1-3	CASSLLGGYTIYF
TRBV30	14	TRBJ2-1	CAWRPRVNYNEQFF
TRBV9	15	TRBJ2-7	CASSVGTSGLYEQYF
TRBV9	17	TRBJ1-6	CASSPNPGQGYNSPLHF
TRBV18	15	TRBJ2-3	CASSPLPQSADTQYF
TRBV7-2	13	TRBJ2-7	CASSLGGPYEQYF
TRBV10-3	12	TRBJ2-3	CAISEPSDTQYF
TRBV25-1	14	TRBJ2-7	CASRRTGGPYEQYF
TRBV6-1	18	TRBJ2-1	CASSDSMLAFSSYNEQFF
TRBV7-8	15	TRBJ2-3	CASSSASHSTDTQYF
TRBV11-2	12	TRBJ1-2	CASSPRATRGTF
TRBV4-2	13	TRBJ1-1	CASSLDGYPEAFF
TRBV30	15	TRBJ2-5	CAWSRAATVSGAQYF
TRBV11-3	13	TRBJ1-1	CASSKEENTEAFF
TRBV7-2	16	TRBJ1-5	CASSLVTGPSNQPQHF
TRBV19	16	TRBJ2-3	CASGLAGGPLKDTQYF
TRBV10-3	14	TRBJ2-5	CAISGGQLQETQYF
TRBV5-4	15	TRBJ2-3	CASSLGSTVTDTQYF
TRBV10-1	14	TRBJ2-7	CASSRGSSSYEQYF
TRBV25-1	15	TRBJ2-7	CASSRDRGHMYEQYF
TRBV2	14	TRBJ2-7	CASSVEGVSYEQYF
TRBV5-1	14	TRBJ2-1	CASSSGQPADEQFF
TRBV6-1	14	TRBJ1-3	CASSERVAGNTIYF
TRBV30	12	TRBJ1-1	CAWIPGGPGAFF
TRBV5-1	15	TRBJ2-7	CASSPMSSSGYEQYF
TRBV10-1	14	TRBJ2-7	CASSSGTGGWGQYF
TRBV10-3	15	TRBJ1-5	CAIKANRDSNQPQHF
TRBV25-1	16	TRBJ1-6	CASSELGSGRPSPLHF
TRBV5-1	15	TRBJ2-7	CASSLGTSSSYEQYF
TRBV11-3	14	TRBJ2-1	CASSLGVSINEQFF
TRBV10-2	15	TRBJ1-6	CASRRGGTGISPLHF
TRBV7-9	15	TRBJ2-3	CASSLGSGRTDTQYF
TRBV30	13	TRBJ2-7	CAWSSRGSGEQYF
TRBV6-5	13	TRBJ1-2	CASSPDPDYGYTF
TRBV7-9	14	TRBJ1-6	CASSSTGESSPLHF
TRBV7-9	15	TRBJ1-3	CASTDPGAAGNTIYF
TRBV11-2	14	TRBJ2-1	CASSLEVIYNEQFF
TRBV28	15	TRBJ2-5	CASCSGGLGQETQYF
TRBV7-6	17	TRBJ1-3	CASSLGPGGVSGNTIYF